This T cell receptor (beta chain) is drawn from a study of blood T cell repertoires in COVID-19. Only in-frame clones appear in the TCRdb table, and some are missing; sequencing was by immunoSEQ multiplex PCR. The sample contains roughly 250,000 clones, approximately 84% of which appear only once. Germline V lookup: CDR1 SGHDT, CDR2 YYEEEE. The junction had 6 bases not matched to a gene; V was cut back by 6 bases and J by 1 base. The CDR3 loop spans 14 amino acids. The chain carries TRBV5-6 and TRBJ2-7; TRBD1 matches 8 bases. The receptor comes from a man aged 45-65 years with acute or convalescent COVID-19. Source material: peripheral blood. CDR3 sequence: CASILTGASYEQYF. CDR3 in DNA: TGTGCCAGCATACTGACAGGGGCTTCCTACGAGCAGTACTTC.